This paragraph reports one T cell receptor beta chain. The sample comes from a study of chemoradiotherapy in HPV16-positive cancers. The length of the CDR3 is 15 residues. V shed 5 bases and J 0 bases; nucleotides not matched to a gene: 0. Germline lookup yields CDR1 SGHAT and CDR2 FQNNGV. Generated by immunoSEQ multiplex PCR, the TCRdb table keeps only in-frame clones and is missing some. In the table there are about 21,000 clones, around 87% of which are singletons. The source of this sequence is a human donor with HPV-associated anogenital cancer. The specimen comprised blood, sampled from a patient who underwent chemoradiotherapy. The rearrangement links TRBV11-2 to TRBJ2-3; 12 bases line up with TRBD2. The CDR3 spells CASSGLAGSTDTQYF. The CDR3 DNA is TGTGCCAGCAGCGGACTAGCGGGGAGCACAGATACGCAGTATTTT.